This T cell receptor (beta chain) comes out of a study of shared clonotypes between healthy human individuals. Study as a whole: Participating donors consisted of a couple of women and three men aged 18 to 49.

CD45RO negativity and positive selection for CCR7 defined naive CD8 cells, a population that excluded terminally differentiated effector memory CD45RA+ cells. Germline lookup yields CDR1 SEHNR and CDR2 FQNEAQ (reference sequence). Trimming removed 3 bases at V and 0 bases at J, with 11 bases between. This CDR3 is 15 amino acids long. Assay used: immunoSEQ multiplex PCR; TCRdb lists only in-frame clones, some missing. This table has millions of clones, over 85% appearing once. This chain joins TRBV7-9 and TRBJ1-1; a weak D match, TRBD1 (6 bases). Sequencing was carried out using naive CD8+ T cells sorted from blood. The clonotype was recovered from a man younger than 35 in good health. The CDR3 reads CASSFSQGLNTEAFF. The CDR3 DNA follows: TGTGCCAGCAGCTTTAGTCAGGGGTTGAACACTGAAGCTTTCTTT. Full variable domain (rest looked up from reference TRBV7-9 and TRBJ1-1): DTGVSQNPRHKITKRGQNVTFRCDPISEHNRLYWYRQTLGQGPEFLTYFQNEAQLEKSRLLSDRFSAERPKGSFSTLEIQRTEQGDSAMYLCASSFSQGLNTEAFFGQGTRLTVV.